These 15 T cell receptor beta chains were sequenced from one sample in a study of OX40 agonist ivuxolimab in advanced cancers. Assay used: immunoSEQ multiplex PCR; TCRdb lists only in-frame clones, some missing. Here the sample spans approximately 79,000 clones, 86% being singletons. Sequencing was performed on CD4+ or CD8+ T cells sorted from blood, taken in a trial of the OX40 agonist ivuxolimab. The receptors originated from an adult with an advanced solid tumor such as melanoma, head and neck, liver or kidney cancer.

The gene calls are TRBV14 and TRBJ2-3; no clear D. Trimming took off 2 bases at V and 8 bases at J, with 5 bases between the two ends. Germline V CDR1 and CDR2: SGHDN, FVKESK. This CDR3 is built from 11 residues. CDR3 DNA: TGTGCCAGCAGCCAACTCGGTACGCAGTATTTT. This gives the protein CASSQLGTQYF.

The genes are TRBV18 and TRBJ1-5; D unclear. CDR1 and CDR2 (germline): KGHSH, LQKENI. Trimming removed 2 bases at V and 0 bases at J, with 8 bases between. The CDR3 runs to 15 residues. The CDR3 sequence: CASSPTHHSNQPQHF. The CDR3 coding sequence is TGTGCCAGCTCACCAACCCACCATAGCAATCAGCCCCAGCATTTT.

The V and J genes are TRBV19 and TRBJ1-4, with 7 bases that match TRBD1. V dropped 7 bases and J dropped 3; count of bases not matched to a gene: 5. The CDR3 has 14 residues. Germline V gene data show CDR1 as LNHDA and CDR2 as SQIVND (reference sequence). The CDR3 is CASTPTGSNEKLFF. Written as DNA, the CDR3 is TGTGCCAGTACCCCGACAGGGTCTAATGAAAAACTGTTTTTT.

V gene TRBV7-3 combines with J gene TRBJ2-3; D perhaps matches TRBD2 (5 bases). The CDR3 covers 15 residues. V was shortened by 0 bases and J by 3 bases, with 10 bases between the two germline ends. Per germline, CDR1 SGHTA and CDR2 FQGTGA. Here the CDR3 DNA reads TGTGCCAGCAGCTTAACCGGGGTTTGGACAGATACGCAGTATTTT. It codes for CASSLTGVWTDTQYF.

V usage is TRBV30 and J usage is TRBJ2-6; 12 bases align to TRBD1. Per the germline V gene, CDR1 is GTSNPN and CDR2 is SVGIG (reference sequence). The trim removed 4 bases at V and 0 bases at J, leaving 4 bases unmatched. The CDR3 sequence is 17 residues long. Here the CDR3 reads CAWIRDRGRSGANVLTF. CDR3 DNA: TGTGCCTGGATACGGGACAGGGGGCGCTCTGGGGCCAACGTCCTGACTTTC.

This clone is categorized as medium-sized (0.01 to 0.1%). This sample also contains other DNA sequences that code for the same CDR3. The gene calls are TRBV19 and TRBJ2-2, with 7 bases that match TRBD1. Germline trimming cut 9 bases from V and 1 base from J; bases unmatched to any gene: 5. This CDR3 has 14 amino acids. The germline V gene has CDR1 LNHDA and CDR2 SQIVND (reference sequence). CDR3 bases: TGTGCCAGGGGGGACAGATTGAACACCGGGGAGCTGTTTTTT. Translation gives CARGDRLNTGELFF.

In this sample, this clone turned up a few times. The genes are TRBV6-5 and TRBJ2-6; no clear D gene. Germline V CDR1 and CDR2: MNHEY, SVGAGI. V dropped 6 bases and J dropped 0 bases, with 9 bases sitting between them. CDR3 length: 15 amino acids. CDR3 nucleotides: TGTGCCAGCAGCCTCGGAAGCTCTGGGGCCAACGTCCTGACTTTC. Translating gives CASSLGSSGANVLTF.

This rearrangement joins TRBV11-2 to TRBJ2-2, with a weak D call TRBD2 (6 bases). V dropped 1 base and J dropped 3 bases, with 15 bases sitting between them. Germline values: CDR1 SGHAT, CDR2 FQNNGV. This CDR3 comprises 17 residues. The CDR3 sequence: CASSLALSPGDTGELFF. CDR3 in DNA: TGTGCCAGCAGCTTAGCGTTGTCTCCGGGGGACACCGGGGAGCTGTTTTTT.

The chain has TRBV4-3 and TRBJ2-7, with TRBD2 matching 7 bases. CDR1 and CDR2 from the germline V gene are LGHNA and YSLEER. This CDR3 has 13 amino acids. V lost 8 bases to trimming and J lost 0 bases; unmatched junction nucleotides: 4. The CDR3 here is CASGRDRSYEQYF. The CDR3 DNA sequence: TGCGCCAGCGGGAGGGACCGCTCCTACGAGCAGTACTTC.

This clone occurred once. The V and J genes are TRBV13 and TRBJ2-3; D tentatively fits TRBD1 or TRBD2 (5 bases each). This CDR3 is 15 amino acids long. CDR1 and CDR2 from the germline V gene are PRHDT and FYEKMQ (reference sequence). V was pared by 5 bases and J by 5 bases, with 17 bases between. As DNA, the CDR3 is TGTGCCAGCAGCCTTAGGGTAGGGGCGGGAGATACGCAGTATTTT. This translates into CASSLRVGAGDTQYF.

The table lists this clone with a few counts. The chain is built from TRBV7-9 and TRBJ2-7; D unresolved. This CDR3 is built from 11 residues. Looked up from germline, CDR1 is SEHNR and CDR2 is FQNEAQ (reference sequence). The V end lost 1 base, the J end lost 3 bases, and 1 base lay between the germline ends. Here the CDR3 reads CASSLVYEQYF. CDR3 in DNA: TGTGCCAGCAGCTTAGTCTACGAGCAGTACTTC. Full variable domain (outside the CDR3, taken from reference TRBV7-9 and TRBJ2-7): DTGVSQNPRHKITKRGQNVTFRCDPISEHNRLYWYRQTLGQGPEFLTYFQNEAQLEKSRLLSDRFSAERPKGSFSTLEIQRTEQGDSAMYLCASSLVYEQYFGPGTRLTVT.

The chain recombines TRBV4-1 with TRBJ2-2; D is perhaps TRBD1 (6 bases). The germline V and J ends were trimmed by 2 bases and 1 base, with 14 bases remaining between them. The CDR3 loop spans 17 amino acids. The germline V gene encodes CDR1 MGHRA and CDR2 YSYEKL. CDR3 residues: CASSQTKTTGNTGELFF. For the CDR3, the DNA is TGCGCCAGCAGCCAAACTAAGACGACAGGGAACACCGGGGAGCTGTTTTTT.

The rearrangement links TRBV27 to TRBJ1-1, with D unclear. Germline CDR1 is MNHEY and CDR2 is SMNVEV (reference sequence). There are 14 residues in the CDR3. Trimming removed 6 bases from V and 1 base from J, with 12 bases in between. The CDR3 spells CASSSNTANTEAFF. In nucleotides, the CDR3 is TGTGCCAGCAGCAGCAACACAGCGAACACTGAAGCTTTCTTT.

As DNA, the CDR3 is TGTGCCTGGAGTTCGCCGCGGACCCAATATAGCAATCAGCCCCAGCATTTT. Translation gives CAWSSPRTQYSNQPQHF. The J gene is TRBJ1-5, the V gene TRBV30; no clear D gene. V dropped 2 bases and J dropped 0 bases, with 17 bases sitting between them. Germline V CDR1 and CDR2: GTSNPN, SVGIG (reference sequence). The CDR3 consists of 17 residues.

The V gene is TRBV2, the J gene TRBJ1-5; 8 positions agree with TRBD1. V gave up 6 bases and J gave up 2 bases; unmatched junction bases: 6. Germline V CDR1 and CDR2: SNHLY, FYNNEI. The CDR3 is 15 amino acids. The CDR3 loop is CASRGTGGGNQPQHF. The CDR3 DNA is TGTGCCAGCAGGGGGACAGGTGGCGGCAATCAGCCCCAGCATTTT. Based on the CDR3 plus reference TRBV2 and TRBJ1-5, the full variable domain is EPEVTQTPSHQVTQMGQEVILRCVPISNHLYFYWYRQILGQKVEFLVSFYNNEISEKSEIFDDQFSVERPDGSNFTLKIRSTKLEDSAMYFCASRGTGGGNQPQHFGDGTRLSIL.